Listed here are 15 T cell receptor beta chains from one sample, sequenced in a study of blood T cell repertoires in COVID-19. Only in-frame clones appear in the TCRdb table, and some are missing; sequencing was by immunoSEQ multiplex PCR. This repertoire shows around 170,000 clones, 84% found once; its top ten account for about 12%. Sequencing was carried out using PBMCs or T cells enriched from blood (not recorded which). Receptor source: a man aged 50 to 60 who had recovered from COVID-19.

The chain combines TRBV5-1 with TRBJ1-2; 10 nucleotides match TRBD1. CDR1 and CDR2 (germline): SGHRS, YFSETQ. V lost 5 bases to trimming and J lost 5 bases; unmatched junction nucleotides: 3. The CDR3 is made up of 13 amino acids. The CDR3 spells CASRPGQGYGYTF. The CDR3 coding sequence is TGCGCCAGCAGGCCGGGACAGGGGTATGGCTACACCTTC.

The chain links TRBV5-1 to TRBJ2-5; TRBD1 aligns across 8 bases. With 0 bases clipped from V and 5 bases from J, the junction kept 6 bases outside the gene matches. CDR1 is SGHRS and CDR2 is YFSETQ in the germline V gene. The CDR3 is 15 amino acids. The CDR3 is CASSLDGRGHETQYF. CDR3 DNA: TGCGCCAGCAGCTTGGATGGCAGGGGGCACGAGACCCAGTACTTC.

This rearrangement joins TRBV6-4 to TRBJ1-5; maybe TRBD1 (5 bases). The germline V gene has CDR1 MRHNA and CDR2 SNTAGT. Trimming pared 8 bases from V and 0 bases from J, leaving 11 bases between. The CDR3 sequence is 14 residues long. The CDR3 bases are TGTGCCAGCTTTCCACAGGTTAGCAATCAGCCCCAGCATTTT. This codes for CASFPQVSNQPQHF.

The chain combines TRBV14 with TRBJ1-1, with TRBD1 as a possible D gene (6 bases). The CDR3 is 12 amino acids. In germline, CDR1 is SGHDN, CDR2 FVKESK. V lost 4 bases and J 8 bases, leaving 11 bases between the germline ends. The CDR3 here is CASSRGGREAFF. CDR3 in DNA: TGTGCCAGCAGCCGGGGGGGCAGGGAAGCTTTCTTT.

This rearrangement joins TRBV28 to TRBJ2-2, with a weak D call TRBD1 (6 bases). Trimming removed 2 bases from V and 4 bases from J, with 14 bases in between. CDR3 size: 16 residues. In germline, CDR1 is MDHEN, CDR2 SYDVKM. CDR3 nucleotide sequence: TGTGCCAGCAGTTTAGACAGGCGCAGTGTCACCGGGGAGCTGTTTTTT. This sequence encodes CASSLDRRSVTGELFF.

The V call is TRBV28, the J call TRBJ2-5, with 10 positions matching TRBD2. CDR1 is MDHEN, CDR2 SYDVKM, per germline. The CDR3 runs 16 residues. J gave up 1 base and V 2 bases, and 4 bases lay outside the gene matches. The CDR3 region is CASSLGLAGVQETQYF. The CDR3 nucleotides read TGTGCCAGCAGTTTAGGGCTAGCGGGGGTCCAAGAGACCCAGTACTTC. The variable domain in full, completed from reference TRBV28 and TRBJ2-5, reads DVKVTQSSRYLVKRTGEKVFLECVQDMDHENMFWYRQDPGLGLRLIYFSYDVKMKEKGDIPEGYSVSREKKERFSLILESASTNQTSMYLCASSLGLAGVQETQYFGPGTRLLVL.

The V call is TRBV29-1, the J call TRBJ2-5, with 8 bases identical to TRBD2. This CDR3 has 15 residues. Germline CDR1 SQVTM, CDR2 ANQGSEA. V lost 1 base, J lost 5 bases, and 9 bases stayed unmatched. The CDR3 DNA reads TGCAGCGTTGAAGGCGGGGGGCTTGTAGGGGAGACCCAGTACTTC. Its translation: CSVEGGGLVGETQYF.

The genes are TRBV25-1 and TRBJ1-4; weak D call: TRBD1 (6 bases). CDR1 and CDR2 (germline): MGHDK, SYGVNS. V lost 5 bases to trimming and J lost 10 bases, with 17 bases between them. This CDR3 has 14 amino acids. CDR3: CASSPGANIGKLFF. In DNA, the CDR3 is TGTGCCAGCAGTCCAGGGGCAAATATCGGAAAACTGTTTTTT. The variable domain in full, with the rest retrieved from reference TRBV25-1 and TRBJ1-4, is EADIYQTPRYLVIGTGKKITLECSQTMGHDKMYWYQQDPGMELHLIHYSYGVNSTEKGDLSSESTVSRIRTEHFPLTLESARPSHTSQYLCASSPGANIGKLFFGSGTQLSVL.

This rearrangement joins TRBV18 to TRBJ2-4, with D hard to call. V lost 0 bases and J 0 bases, leaving 12 bases between the germline ends. The germline gives CDR1 KGHSH, CDR2 LQKENI. This CDR3 has 17 residues. The DNA for the CDR3 is TGTGCCAGCTCACCACCAGTGAAGTCACTAGCCAAAAACATTCAGTACTTC. This codes for CASSPPVKSLAKNIQYF.

The chain links TRBV7-9 to TRBJ2-3; perhaps TRBD1 as D (6 bases). The V gene's germline CDR1 is SEHNR and CDR2 FQNEAQ (reference sequence). CDR3 length: 14 residues. The V and J ends lost 3 bases and 6 bases respectively, with 13 bases between them. The DNA of the CDR3 is TGTGCCAGCAGCTTGGAGCTCCAGGGGGATACGCAGTATTTT. This encodes CASSLELQGDTQYF.

The chain carries TRBV7-8 and TRBJ2-2; perhaps TRBD2 as D (6 bases). CDR1 and CDR2 from the germline V gene are SGHVS and FQNEAQ. The CDR3 length is 15 residues. Trimming took 2 bases from V and 3 from J, leaving 10 bases between them. The CDR3 reads CASSLPGRHTGELFF. DNA of the CDR3: TGTGCCAGCAGCTTACCGGGGAGGCACACCGGGGAGCTGTTTTTT. Full variable domain (outside the CDR3, taken from reference TRBV7-8 and TRBJ2-2): GAGVSQSPRYKVAKRGQDVALRCDPISGHVSLFWYQQALGQGPEFLTYFQNEAQLDKSGLPSDRFFAERPEGSVSTLKIQRTQQEDSAVYLCASSLPGRHTGELFFGEGSRLTVL.

This rearrangement joins TRBV7-2 to TRBJ2-7; tentatively, D is TRBD2 (5 bases). Trimming stripped 5 bases from V and 3 bases from J, with 11 bases between. The CDR3 totals 13 residues. CDR1 and CDR2 (germline): SGHTA, FQGNSA. CDR3 in amino acids: CASSKDFIYEQYF. The CDR3 DNA reads TGTGCCAGCAGCAAGGACTTTATCTACGAGCAGTACTTC. Drawing the rest from reference TRBV7-2 and TRBJ2-7, the complete variable domain is GAGVSQSPSNKVTEKGKDVELRCDPISGHTALYWYRQSLGQGLEFLIYFQGNSAPDKSGLPSDRFSAERTGGSVSTLTIQRTQQEDSAVYLCASSKDFIYEQYFGPGTRLTVT.

There are a few counts of this clone. The rearrangement joins TRBV9 to TRBJ1-5, with 8 bases matching TRBD1. The CDR3 is 14 amino acids. The J segment lost 4 bases and the V segment lost 3 bases, leaving 3 bases of the junction unmatched. Looked up from germline, CDR1 is SGDLS and CDR2 is YYNGEE. CDR3 DNA sequence: TGTGCCAGCAGCGGGCAGGGGGCTAATCAGCCCCAGCATTTT. Protein sequence: CASSGQGANQPQHF.

The V and J genes are TRBV12-3 or TRBV12-4 and TRBJ2-7, with D maybe TRBD1 (6 bases). V lost 6 bases and J 3 bases, leaving 12 bases between the germline ends. This CDR3 spans 13 amino acids. The CDR3 DNA reads TGTGCCAGCAGGGAGACAGGAGTCTACGAGCAGTACTTC. Its translation: CASRETGVYEQYF.

The chain couples TRBV10-2 to TRBJ2-3, with TRBD2 matching 12 bases. Looked up from germline, CDR1 is WSHSY and CDR2 is SAAADI. There are 14 residues in the CDR3. J gave up 6 bases and V 7 bases, and 5 bases lay outside the gene matches. As DNA, the CDR3 is TGCGCCAGCAAGACTAGCGGGGGCTCGGATACGCAGTATTTT. It codes for CASKTSGGSDTQYF.